This T cell receptor (beta chain) was profiled in a study of Tregs in tolerant kidney transplant recipients. The table came from immunoSEQ multiplex PCR; TCRdb's copy has only in-frame clones and leaves some out. The specimen's table records over 45,000 clones. A note on this clone: The CDR3 end is not reached by the read, which stops 3 residues before it; the germline J gene fills it in.

Germline V CDR1 and CDR2: SQVTM, ANQGSEA. The V segment lost 4 bases and the J segment 4 bases; nucleotides outside the gene matches: 10. This CDR3 is built from 14 residues. The source is a human donor who received a combined kidney and bone marrow transplant. The gene calls are TRBV29-1 and TRBJ2-7; 7 nucleotides line up with TRBD1. Sequencing used CD4+ T cells from blood, obtained before the transplant. The CDR3 here is CSVVLHRGLYEQYF. Partial CDR3 DNA: TGCAGCGTTGTTCTTCATAGGGGGCTGTACGAG.